The 25 T cell receptor beta chains given below trace back to one sample, sequenced in a study of blood T cell repertoires in COVID-19. Libraries were prepared by immunoSEQ multiplex PCR; TCRdb keeps only in-frame clonotypes and omits some of them. The sample lists 80,000 to 100,000 clones; roughly 96% were seen once. The material sequenced was peripheral blood. These receptors all stem from a human donor with active COVID-19. The donor label of this sample is uncertain.

The chain employs TRBV11-3 and TRBJ2-2; D is undetermined. The germline V gene encodes CDR1 SGHNT and CDR2 YENEEA. Deletions cut 5 bases from V and 0 bases from J, with 7 bases between. The CDR3 sequence is 14 residues long. The CDR3 DNA is TGTGCCAGCAGCCCGTTCGCGAACACCGGGGAGCTGTTTTTT. Translating gives CASSPFANTGELFF.

The chain links TRBV5-6 to TRBJ1-4; 7 nucleotides agree with TRBD1. The junction had 14 bases not matched to a gene; V was cut back by 3 bases and J by 6 bases. CDR1 is SGHDT and CDR2 is YYEEEE in the germline V gene. This CDR3 is built from 17 residues. The CDR3 DNA is TGTGCCAGCAGCTCCCTTCTCCGACAGGGCTCGGATGAAAAACTGTTTTTT. As protein: CASSSLLRQGSDEKLFF.

V is TRBV4-1 and J is TRBJ1-4; D not certain. Germline V gene lookup returns CDR1 MGHRA and CDR2 YSYEKL. This CDR3 region has 19 residues. Trimming took 4 bases from V and 8 from J, leaving 29 bases between them. In DNA form, the CDR3 reads TGCGCCAGCAGCCCCAGAGGGTACAGCGGAATAATATCCCTCGAAAAACTGTTTTTT. The encoded protein is CASSPRGYSGIISLEKLFF.

This clone came up once. This chain uses TRBV10-3 with TRBJ2-3, with D possibly being TRBD2 (5 bases). V gave up 6 bases and J gave up 2 bases, with 18 bases separating them. The CDR3 has 16 amino acids. From germline, CDR1 is ENHRY and CDR2 SYGVKD. The CDR3 sequence: CAIRAERGSSTDTQYF. The CDR3 DNA sequence: TGTGCCATCAGGGCCGAGCGAGGGTCTTCCACAGATACGCAGTATTTT.

The chain combines TRBV3-1 (or the pseudogene TRBV3-2) with TRBJ2-2; 8 bases agree with TRBD1. Germline V gene sequence: CDR1 LGHDT, CDR2 YNNKEL (reference sequence). This CDR3 is 13 amino acids long. After removal of 4 bases from V and 7 bases from J, the junction contained 2 bases not matched to a gene. CDR3 in DNA: TGTGCCAGCAGCCCAACAGGGGGCGGGGAGCTGTTTTTT. Encoded protein: CASSPTGGGELFF.

The chain recombines TRBV2 with TRBJ1-1; D call uncertain. Germline V gene lookup returns CDR1 SNHLY and CDR2 FYNNEI. The V and J ends lost 2 bases and 1 base respectively, with 11 bases between them. The CDR3 is 15 amino acids. The CDR3 here is CASSESRGKNTEAFF. As DNA, the CDR3 is TGTGCCAGCAGTGAATCTAGAGGGAAGAACACTGAAGCTTTCTTT.

The V gene is TRBV18, the J gene TRBJ1-3, with D possibly matching TRBD1 (5 bases). V dropped 6 bases and J dropped 0 bases, with 12 bases sitting between them. CDR1 KGHSH and CDR2 LQKENI come from the germline V gene. The CDR3 length is 15 residues. CDR3 in DNA: TGTGCCAGCTCCGAACCGGGGGACTCTGGAAACACCATATATTTT. Translating it yields CASSEPGDSGNTIYF.

The V call is TRBV5-8, the J call TRBJ2-3; TRBD2 aligns across 10 bases. Per the germline V gene, CDR1 is SGHTS and CDR2 is YDEGEE. The trim removed 4 bases at V and 5 bases at J, leaving 7 bases unmatched. The CDR3 contains 15 residues. The CDR3 nucleotides read TGTGCCAGCAGCCCTAGCGGGAGAGGAATAGATACGCAGTATTTT. It yields the protein CASSPSGRGIDTQYF.

This clone was found a few times. The rearrangement uses TRBV7-2 and TRBJ1-5, with 9 bases aligning to TRBD1. The J segment lost 16 bases and the V segment lost 5 bases, leaving 12 bases of the junction unmatched. This CDR3 contains 13 residues. Germline CDR1 and CDR2: SGHTA and FQGNSA. In nucleotides, the CDR3 is TGTGCCAGCAGCCAAGACAGGGGGTCTCGTCAACATTTT. Translated, it gives CASSQDRGSRQHF.

This clone was detected once. The genes are TRBV6-5 and TRBJ1-4, with 7 bases matching TRBD1. The germline CDR1 and CDR2 sequences are MNHEY and SVGAGI. With 6 bases clipped from V and 3 bases from J, the junction kept 7 bases outside the gene matches. The CDR3 length is 15 residues. In DNA, the CDR3 is TGTGCCAGCAGCTCCCTAACAGGGGCTAATGAAAAACTGTTTTTT. Protein sequence: CASSSLTGANEKLFF.

The chain uses TRBV7-8 and TRBJ2-1, with 12 positions matching TRBD2. The CDR3 runs to 16 residues. Germline lookup yields CDR1 SGHVS and CDR2 FQNEAQ. The J segment lost 2 bases and the V segment lost 5 bases, leaving 4 bases of the junction unmatched. This CDR3 is CASSRLAGEAYNEQFF. The CDR3 DNA sequence: TGTGCCAGCAGCCGACTAGCGGGGGAAGCCTACAATGAGCAGTTCTTC. Based on the CDR3 plus reference TRBV7-8 and TRBJ2-1, the full variable domain is GAGVSQSPRYKVAKRGQDVALRCDPISGHVSLFWYQQALGQGPEFLTYFQNEAQLDKSGLPSDRFFAERPEGSVSTLKIQRTQQEDSAVYLCASSRLAGEAYNEQFFGPGTRLTVL.

The V gene is TRBV10-3, the J gene TRBJ2-5; 9 bases line up with TRBD1. The CDR3 consists of 15 residues. Germline CDR1 reads ENHRY; CDR2 reads SYGVKD. After removal of 5 bases from V and 5 bases from J, the junction contained 9 bases not matched to a gene. CDR3 residues: CAISSPGQGAETQYF. CDR3 nucleotide sequence: TGTGCCATCAGTTCTCCGGGACAGGGCGCCGAGACCCAGTACTTC.

V gene TRBV18 combines with J gene TRBJ1-1; 9 nucleotides agree with TRBD1. After removal of 2 bases from V and 3 bases from J, the junction contained 1 base not matched to a gene. The CDR3 has 14 residues. CDR1 KGHSH and CDR2 LQKENI come from the germline V gene. CDR3 bases: TGTGCCAGCTCACCAAGGACAGGGGACACTGAAGCTTTCTTT. It is translated as CASSPRTGDTEAFF.

The chain couples TRBV5-1 to TRBJ2-5, with D possibly being TRBD2 (6 bases). V was shortened by 4 bases and J by 5 bases, with 18 bases between the two germline ends. CDR3 length: 15 amino acids. Germline values: CDR1 SGHRS, CDR2 YFSETQ. CDR3 bases: TGCGCCAGCAGCCAGACCGGGACTGGCCGCGAGACCCAGTACTTC. Protein: CASSQTGTGRETQYF.

The J gene is TRBJ2-3, the V gene TRBV9; 10 nucleotides agree with TRBD1. Per the germline V gene, CDR1 is SGDLS and CDR2 is YYNGEE. The junction had 9 bases not matched to a gene; V was cut back by 0 bases and J by 2 bases. There are 18 residues in the CDR3. The DNA of the CDR3 is TGTGCCAGCAGCGTAGCCGGGAGACAGGGGGCAGCCACAGATACGCAGTATTTT. Translating it yields CASSVAGRQGAATDTQYF.

This sequence joins TRBV28 and TRBJ1-1; D unresolved. The germline V gene encodes CDR1 MDHEN and CDR2 SYDVKM. The CDR3 contains 12 residues. The CDR3 nucleotides are TGTTCCTCGGGAGGATTTGAAACTGAAGCTTTCTTT. This encodes CSSGGFETEAFF.

This clone showed up just once. The chain employs TRBV4-1 and TRBJ2-7; D unresolved. The CDR3 is 11 amino acids. V lost 0 bases, J lost 10 bases, and 7 bases lay in between. From germline, CDR1 is MGHRA and CDR2 YSYEKL. The CDR3 nucleotides are TGCGCCAGCAGCCAAGATAGAAATCAGTACTTC. Translating it yields CASSQDRNQYF.

The CDR3 sequence: CAISGTAQSSSYEQYF. Here the CDR3 DNA reads TGTGCCATCAGTGGGACAGCCCAATCTAGCTCCTACGAGCAGTACTTC. J is TRBJ2-7 and V is TRBV10-3; D perhaps matches TRBD1 (6 bases). V dropped 4 bases and J dropped 0 bases, with 16 bases sitting between them. The germline gives CDR1 ENHRY, CDR2 SYGVKD. This CDR3 is built from 16 residues.

The J gene is TRBJ2-5, the V gene TRBV19; 10 bases line up with TRBD1. The CDR3 contains 14 residues. Germline lookup yields CDR1 LNHDA and CDR2 SQIVND (reference sequence). The V gene end was trimmed by 5 bases and the J gene end by 5 bases; junction bases not matched to a gene: 5. CDR3 DNA sequence: TGTGCCAGTAGTTCGACAGGGGGCCGGGAGACCCAGTACTTC. Residues: CASSSTGGRETQYF. Looking up the rest from reference TRBV19 and TRBJ2-5 gives the full variable domain: DGGITQSPKYLFRKEGQNVTLSCEQNLNHDAMYWYRQDPGQGLRLIYYSQIVNDFQKGDIAEGYSVSREKKESFPLTVTSAQKNPTAFYLCASSSTGGRETQYFGPGTRLLVL.

The V call is TRBV19, the J call TRBJ2-3; 7 bases fit TRBD2. The CDR3 spans 15 residues. CDR1 is LNHDA, CDR2 SQIVND, per germline (reference sequence). Trimming removed 5 bases from V and 1 base from J; junction bases left unmatched: 6. The CDR3 protein is CASSGSGTGTDTQYF. CDR3 coding DNA: TGTGCCAGTAGTGGCAGCGGGACGGGCACAGATACGCAGTATTTT.

This clone has a single count. V is TRBV9 and J is TRBJ2-3, with D perhaps matching TRBD2 (6 bases). The germline V gene encodes CDR1 SGDLS and CDR2 YYNGEE. V shed 0 bases and J shed 3 bases, with 11 bases lying between them. The CDR3 sequence is 15 residues long. For the CDR3, the DNA is TGTGCCAGCAGCGTAGCGGGAGTAGGAACAGATACGCAGTATTTT. It is translated as CASSVAGVGTDTQYF.

The chain joins TRBV4-3 to TRBJ2-1, with TRBD2 matching 7 bases. V trimming: 1 base; J trimming: 4 bases; junction bases outside the gene matches: 4. Germline values: CDR1 LGHNA, CDR2 YSLEER. The CDR3 extends over 15 amino acids. CDR3 bases: TGCGCCAGCAGCCAAGGGGCTAGCGGATACAATGAGCAGTTCTTC. This codes for CASSQGASGYNEQFF.

The chain employs TRBV27 and TRBJ1-6, with TRBD1 matching over 9 bases. The CDR3 spans 17 residues. The J segment lost 7 bases and the V segment lost 3 bases, leaving 10 bases of the junction unmatched. Per germline, CDR1 MNHEY and CDR2 SMNVEV (reference sequence). Here the CDR3 reads CASSFEPDRGGNSPLHF. The CDR3 DNA reads as TGTGCCAGCAGTTTCGAACCGGACAGGGGAGGAAATTCACCCCTCCACTTT.

The chain has TRBV5-1 and TRBJ2-7; 7 bases fit TRBD1. This CDR3 has 19 residues. The V gene end was trimmed by 0 bases and the J gene end by 2 bases; junction bases not matched to a gene: 17. The germline CDR1 and CDR2 sequences are SGHRS and YFSETQ. CDR3 in DNA: TGCGCCAGCAGCTTGGTGGTTGGAGTCGGACAGGAACCAACCTACGAGCAGTACTTC. Translation: CASSLVVGVGQEPTYEQYF.

The chain employs TRBV12-3 or TRBV12-4 and TRBJ2-1; D call uncertain. V was clipped by 2 bases and J by 10 bases, with 12 bases between them. This CDR3 has 13 amino acids. Written as DNA, the CDR3 is TGTGCCAGCAGTTTAACCTTGACAACCGAGCAGTTCTTC. It yields the protein CASSLTLTTEQFF.